The T cell receptor (beta chain) described here comes from a study of T cells in localized non-small cell lung cancer. Only a few counts were recorded for this clone. Its antigen is unknown. Trimming cost V 1 base and J 5 bases, with 11 bases left between them. CDR1 is GTSNPN, CDR2 SVGIG, per germline (reference sequence). The CDR3 totals 13 residues. Sequencing used immunoSEQ multiplex PCR; TCRdb keeps in-frame clones, though not all of them. Seen here are about 19,000 clones, about 89% observed once, and the top ten hold about 4%. Study-wide results and limits: In adjacent lung, a median roughly 60 of the top 100 tumor clones were found.

The sequence derives from a male donor older than 55 with stage I squamous cell lung carcinoma. The sequencing used peripheral blood, collected before any cancer treatment. The chain joins TRBV30 to TRBJ1-2; D perhaps matches TRBD1 (5 bases). CDR3: CAWSERGGYGYTF. CDR3 bases: TGTGCCTGGAGTGAAAGGGGTGGGTATGGCTACACCTTC.